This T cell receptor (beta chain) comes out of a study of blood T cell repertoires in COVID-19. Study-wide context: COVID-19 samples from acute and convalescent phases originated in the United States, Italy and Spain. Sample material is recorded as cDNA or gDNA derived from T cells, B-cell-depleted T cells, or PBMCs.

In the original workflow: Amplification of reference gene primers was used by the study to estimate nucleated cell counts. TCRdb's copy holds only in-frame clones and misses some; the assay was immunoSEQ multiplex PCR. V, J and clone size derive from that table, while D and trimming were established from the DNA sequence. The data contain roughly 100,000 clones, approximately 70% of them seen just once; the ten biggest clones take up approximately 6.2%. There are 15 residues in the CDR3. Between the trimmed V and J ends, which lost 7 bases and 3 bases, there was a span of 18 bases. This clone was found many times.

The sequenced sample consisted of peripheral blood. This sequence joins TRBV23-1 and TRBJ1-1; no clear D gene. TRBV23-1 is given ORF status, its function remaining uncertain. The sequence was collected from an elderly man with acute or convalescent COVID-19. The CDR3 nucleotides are TGCGCCAGCAAATTAGGCGGGAGCTCCGACACTGAAGCTTTCTTT. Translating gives CASKLGGSSDTEAFF.